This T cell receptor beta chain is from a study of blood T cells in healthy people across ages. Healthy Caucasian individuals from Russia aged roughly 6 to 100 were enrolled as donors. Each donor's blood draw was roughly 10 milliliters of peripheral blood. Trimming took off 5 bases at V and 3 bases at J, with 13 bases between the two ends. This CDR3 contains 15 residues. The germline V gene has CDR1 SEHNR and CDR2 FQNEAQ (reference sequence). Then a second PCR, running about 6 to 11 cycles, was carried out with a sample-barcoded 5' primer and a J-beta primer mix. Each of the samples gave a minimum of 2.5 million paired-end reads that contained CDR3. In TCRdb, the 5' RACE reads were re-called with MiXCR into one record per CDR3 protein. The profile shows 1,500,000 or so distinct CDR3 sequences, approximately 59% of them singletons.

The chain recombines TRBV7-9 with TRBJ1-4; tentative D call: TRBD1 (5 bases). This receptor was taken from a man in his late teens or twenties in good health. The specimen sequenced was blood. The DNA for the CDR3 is TGTGCCAGCAGCCGTAGCAGGGACCCTAATGAAAAACTGTTTTTT. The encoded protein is CASSRSRDPNEKLFF.